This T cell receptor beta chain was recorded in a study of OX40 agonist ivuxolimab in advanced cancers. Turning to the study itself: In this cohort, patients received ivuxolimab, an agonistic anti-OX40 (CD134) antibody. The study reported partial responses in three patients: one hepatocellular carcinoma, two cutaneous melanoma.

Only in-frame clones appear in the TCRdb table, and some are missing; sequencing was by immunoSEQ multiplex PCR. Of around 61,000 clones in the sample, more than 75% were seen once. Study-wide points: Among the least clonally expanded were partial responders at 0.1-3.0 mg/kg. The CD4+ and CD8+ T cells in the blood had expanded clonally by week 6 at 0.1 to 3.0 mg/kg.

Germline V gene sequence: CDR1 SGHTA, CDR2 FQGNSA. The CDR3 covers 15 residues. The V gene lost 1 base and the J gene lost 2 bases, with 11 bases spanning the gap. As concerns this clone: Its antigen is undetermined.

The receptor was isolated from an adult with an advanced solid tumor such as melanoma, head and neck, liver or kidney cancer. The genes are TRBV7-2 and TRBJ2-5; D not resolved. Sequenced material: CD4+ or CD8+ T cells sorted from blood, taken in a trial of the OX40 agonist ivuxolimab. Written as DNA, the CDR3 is TGTGCCAGCAGCTTAGGCCCCACGTTTCAAGAGACCCAGTACTTC. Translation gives CASSLGPTFQETQYF.